Following are 10 T cell receptor beta chains from one sample sequenced in a study of regulatory T cells in long-lasting Graves disease. Time point meaning: persistent/refractory GD, antithyroid drugs over 5 years with positive TRAb. Researchers made the TCR library from RNA that was extracted from PBMCs. In building TCR beta libraries, iRepertoire HTBI primers were used together with Arm-PCR of CDR3 regions. TCRdb itself ran the multiplex PCR reads through MiXCR, one entry per CDR3 protein. This table holds hundreds of thousands of distinct CDR3 sequences, under 25% found once. Sequenced here: peripheral blood mononuclear cells (PBMCs), sampled when the disease was refractory, from a patient treated with antithyroid drugs. These receptors were taken from a female donor with Graves disease.

This clonotype was seen repeatedly, ten times or more. The gene calls are TRBV3-1 and TRBJ1-1; D remains unclear. V lost 4 bases and J 4 bases, leaving 13 bases between the germline ends. Germline V gene data show CDR1 as LGHDT and CDR2 as YNNKEL (reference sequence). The CDR3 is 14 residues long. In nucleotides, the CDR3 is TGTGCCAGCAGCCCCCCAGTGGTCGGCACTGAAGCTTTCTTT. As protein: CASSPPVVGTEAFF.

V usage is TRBV30 and J usage is TRBJ1-5, with 8 bases identical to TRBD1. V dropped 2 bases and J dropped 4; count of bases not matched to a gene: 7. CDR1 and CDR2 (germline): GTSNPN, SVGIG (reference sequence). This CDR3 has 15 amino acids. The CDR3 reads CAWSKTQGANQPQHF. The DNA for the CDR3 is TGTGCCTGGAGTAAGACTCAGGGGGCGAATCAGCCCCAGCATTTT.

There are a few counts of this clonotype. The chain joins TRBV30 to TRBJ1-1; D remains ambiguous. V was pared by 2 bases and J by 1 base, with 8 bases between. Looked up from germline, CDR1 is GTSNPN and CDR2 is SVGIG (reference sequence). This CDR3 has 13 amino acids. DNA for the CDR3: TGTGCCTGGAGTCCCGGCTGGAACACTGAAGCTTTCTTT. It is translated as CAWSPGWNTEAFF.

This clonotype was found a few times. CDR3 DNA: TGTGCCAGCAGCCGGACAGGGGTTGGGGAGTCACCCCTCCACTTT. This gives the protein CASSRTGVGESPLHF. The gene calls are TRBV5-6 and TRBJ1-6; 9 bases line up with TRBD1. The CDR3 sequence is 15 residues long. The ends lost 4 bases at V and 10 bases at J; junction bases unmatched: 9. The germline gives CDR1 SGHDT, CDR2 YYEEEE.

This clonotype occurred many times. The CDR3 region has the DNA TGTGCCACCAGTGACCAGAAGGATCAGCCCCAGCATTTT. This translates into CATSDQKDQPQHF. V usage is TRBV24-1 and J usage is TRBJ1-5; D remains ambiguous. Germline loops: CDR1 KGHDR, CDR2 SFDVKD. The CDR3 loop spans 13 amino acids. The ends were cut back, 4 bases at V and 5 bases at J, with 8 bases in the middle.

Many counts were recorded for this clonotype. This chain uses TRBV7-2 with TRBJ1-1; a weak D match, TRBD1 (6 bases). V gave up 4 bases and J gave up 0 bases, with 9 bases separating them. This CDR3 contains 14 residues. The germline gives CDR1 SGHTA, CDR2 FQGNSA. CDR3 in DNA: TGTGCCAGCAGCTACTCAGGGGTGAACACTGAAGCTTTCTTT. Protein: CASSYSGVNTEAFF.

The chain uses TRBV6-1 and TRBJ1-2; no reliable D call. From germline, CDR1 is MNHNS and CDR2 SASEGT. This CDR3 is 12 amino acids long. V was clipped by 6 bases and J by 7 bases, with 12 bases between them. The CDR3 bases are TGTGCCAGCAGCAAACGAGGGCTTGGCTACACCTTC. The encoded protein is CASSKRGLGYTF.

This clonotype came up many times. The chain has TRBV27 and TRBJ1-1; maybe TRBD1 (6 bases). This CDR3 is 15 amino acids long. The germline V gene has CDR1 MNHEY and CDR2 SMNVEV (reference sequence). V was trimmed by 2 bases and J by 6 bases, leaving 16 bases between them. The CDR3 reads CASSLRGGLGAEAFF. Here the CDR3 DNA reads TGTGCCAGCAGTTTAAGGGGGGGGTTAGGCGCTGAAGCTTTCTTT.

The genes are TRBV7-6 and TRBJ2-5; TRBD2 is a possible D gene (6 bases). Germline V gene sequence: CDR1 SGHVS, CDR2 FNYEAQ. The CDR3 totals 15 residues. The V end was cut by 1 base, the J end by 5 bases, with 14 bases between. This CDR3 is CASSLGQQGGETQYF. The DNA for the CDR3 is TGTGCCAGCAGCTTAGGCCAACAAGGAGGGGAGACCCAGTACTTC.

V gene TRBV6-5 combines with J gene TRBJ1-1; D remains unclear. Germline V lookup: CDR1 MNHEY, CDR2 SVGAGI. V was cut by 4 bases and J by 1 base, with 10 bases left in between. CDR3 size: 14 residues. The CDR3 sequence: CASSFGWSNTEAFF. The DNA of the CDR3 is TGTGCCAGCAGTTTTGGGTGGTCGAACACTGAAGCTTTCTTT.